A selection of T cell receptor beta chains follows, all from one sample in a study of metastatic and nonmetastatic thyroid tumors. TCRdb re-analyzed the PCR reads through MiXCR. The sample lists about 28,000 clones, 20% occurring once. Sequencing input: blood. These receptors all stem from a female donor with papillary thyroid cancer or a benign thyroid nodule (not recorded which). Some clones in this sample may be carry-over from other donors' samples. CDR3s include the opening cysteine and the closing phenylalanine or tryptophan. The D gene is left open where the match is weak. Clone size is shown for a subset of rows, as once, few, many or a class of expanded clone.

D gene	CDR3 length	J gene	V gene	clone size	CDR3 DNA	CDR3 protein
.	15	TRBJ1-2	TRBV6-1	few	TGTGCCAGCACCGAAGGTCAGGGGTCCGGCTATGGCTACACCTTC	CASTEGQGSGYGYTF
TRBD1	13	TRBJ2-7	TRBV5-5	.	TGTGCCAGCAGCTGGGGACAGTCCTACGAGCAGTACTTC	CASSWGQSYEQYF
.	12	TRBJ1-1	TRBV28	many	TGTGCCAGCAGTTTGACCTGGTCTGAAGCTTTCTTT	CASSLTWSEAFF
.	18	TRBJ1-1	TRBV30	.	TGTGCCTGGAGTGTAAAGTCGCCCCTCCGTAACAGCAACACTGAAGCTTTCTTT	CAWSVKSPLRNSNTEAFF
TRBD1	16	TRBJ2-7	TRBV15	few	TGTGCCACCAGCAGATCCGAATGGGACAGGGGCTACGAGCAGTACTTC	CATSRSEWDRGYEQYF
TRBD1	13	TRBJ2-7	TRBV10-1	.	TGCGCCAGCAGTGCAGGGACAGGCTCCGAGCAGTACTTC	CASSAGTGSEQYF
.	13	TRBJ2-5	TRBV18	.	TGTGCCAGCCTAAATCGGGTGTCTGAGGCCCAGTACTTC	CASLNRVSEAQYF
.	16	TRBJ2-3	TRBV20-1	.	TGCAGTGCTAGAGATTTCCGGGGGACCCGCACAGATACGCAGTATTTT	CSARDFRGTRTDTQYF
TRBD2	16	TRBJ2-3	TRBV11-2	few	TGTGCCAGCAGCTTAAGGGGCGGGGGGGCTGCAGATACGCAGTATTTT	CASSLRGGGAADTQYF
.	13	TRBJ2-2	TRBV27	medium-sized	TGTGCCAGCAGTTGGACGAGGTCCGGGGAGCTGTTTTTT	CASSWTRSGELFF